This T cell receptor (beta chain) appears in the sequencing data of a study of cytomegalovirus exposure and HLA in healthy donors. As for the study in general: Of roughly 360 genotyped donors, 81% grouped in the Caucasian-associated ancestry cluster. General study results and limits: CMV serostatus was the sole immune exposure information available. Most TCR beta V segments were productive about 90% or about 30% of the time in an earlier analysis.

In the PCR, 60 Vbeta and 13 Jbeta primers were used. Assay: immunoSEQ multiplex PCR; the TCRdb copy retains only in-frame clones and omits some. The sample consists of approximately 150,000 clones, about 72% of them appearing once. Germline values: CDR1 SGHNT, CDR2 YYREEE (reference sequence). The CDR3 is 14 amino acids. V was pared by 0 bases and J by 4 bases, with 9 bases between. As for this clone: What it recognizes is unknown.

The chain combines TRBV5-4 with TRBJ2-3; D is undetermined. Sequences were obtained from PBMCs. The TCR comes from a middle-aged man in good health and CMV-seronegative. The CDR3 nucleotides are TGTGCCAGCAGCTTGGCGTCACTTGCAGATACGCAGTATTTT. Translating gives CASSLASLADTQYF.